Listed below are T cell receptor beta chains from one sample, sequenced in a study of shared clonotypes between healthy human individuals. Produced via immunoSEQ multiplex PCR; TCRdb's table is partial and in-frame only. The table has over a million clones, more than 60% seen once. Sample: memory CD4+ T cells sorted from blood. Every receptor here comes from a man between 18 and 29 years old in good health. Each CDR3 is given with its conserved first and last residue. The order of the fields is V gene, D gene, CDR3 length, clone size, J gene, CDR3 DNA, CDR3 protein. The D gene is left open where the match is weak. Size values are once, few and many counts, or a class for expanded clones, and some rows have none.

V: TRBV10-3; D: NA; length: 16; size: NA; J: TRBJ2-7; DNA: TGTGCCATCAGTGAGGCTGGCAGGGGATACTCCTACGAGCAGTACTTC; CDR3: CAISEAGRGYSYEQYF
V: TRBV2; D: TRBD1; length: 14; size: few; J: TRBJ1-5; DNA: TGTGCCAGCAGCCTCGGGACAGGGAATCAGCCCCAGCATTTT; CDR3: CASSLGTGNQPQHF
V: TRBV28; D: NA; length: 16; size: few; J: TRBJ1-6; DNA: TGTGCCAGCAGTTGGGGTGACAGCGGAGGGAATTCACCCCTCCACTTT; CDR3: CASSWGDSGGNSPLHF
V: TRBV15; D: NA; length: 14; size: NA; J: TRBJ1-5; DNA: TGTGCCACCAGCAGAGATGTCAGCAATCAGCCCCAGCATTTT; CDR3: CATSRDVSNQPQHF
V: TRBV7-6; D: TRBD1; length: 14; size: once; J: TRBJ2-2; DNA: TGTGCCAGCAGGACAGGGATTAACACCGGGGAGCTGTTTTTT; CDR3: CASRTGINTGELFF
V: TRBV30; D: TRBD1; length: 14; size: NA; J: TRBJ1-3; DNA: TGTGCCTGGAGTGCGGGACAGCCTGGAAACACCATATATTTT; CDR3: CAWSAGQPGNTIYF
V: TRBV19; D: NA; length: 14; size: NA; J: TRBJ1-1; DNA: TGTGCCACCCGGAAGGGGGGCGCGGACACTGAAGCTTTCTTT; CDR3: CATRKGGADTEAFF
V: TRBV6-6; D: TRBD2; length: 14; size: NA; J: TRBJ2-7; DNA: TGTGCCAGCAGTTACAGTGGGACTAGCTACGAGCAGTACTTC; CDR3: CASSYSGTSYEQYF
V: TRBV7-9; D: NA; length: 15; size: once; J: TRBJ2-2; DNA: TGTGCCAGCTCGCGGGGCCGGTCGGGATTCGGGGAGCTGTTTTTT; CDR3: CASSRGRSGFGELFF
V: TRBV5-1; D: NA; length: 13; size: NA; J: TRBJ2-5; DNA: TGCGCCAGCAGCTTTGAGGGGACAGAGACCCAGTACTTC; CDR3: CASSFEGTETQYF
V: TRBV5-8; D: TRBD1; length: 17; size: NA; J: TRBJ2-2; DNA: TGTGCCAGCAGCAGAAAACGGACAGGGGGCTCTTCCGGGGAGCTGTTTTTT; CDR3: CASSRKRTGGSSGELFF
V: TRBV4-2; D: TRBD2; length: 16; size: many; J: TRBJ2-5; DNA: TGTGCCAGCAGCCAAGAGGGCGGGGGGGCCCGGGAGACCCAGTACTTC; CDR3: CASSQEGGGARETQYF
V: TRBV5-1; D: NA; length: 16; size: once; J: TRBJ2-2; DNA: TGCGCCAGCAGCTTGGGGGCCCGCGGTGTCACCGGGGAGCTGTTTTTT; CDR3: CASSLGARGVTGELFF
V: TRBV9; D: NA; length: 14; size: NA; J: TRBJ2-5; DNA: TGTGCCAGCAGCGTAGCTCCAGGGAAGGAGACCCAGTACTTC; CDR3: CASSVAPGKETQYF
V: TRBV5-6; D: NA; length: 11; size: few; J: TRBJ1-2; DNA: TGTGCCAGCAGCTACGGCTATGGCTACACCTTC; CDR3: CASSYGYGYTF
V: TRBV4-1; D: NA; length: 18; size: NA; J: TRBJ2-7; DNA: TGCGCCAGCAGCCAAGAATTTTCTGCGCCGACACGATCCTACGAGCAGTACTTC; CDR3: CASSQEFSAPTRSYEQYF
V: TRBV18; D: TRBD1; length: 15; size: NA; J: TRBJ1-1; DNA: TGTGCCAGCTCACCAGGGACAGGGGCCATCATCAGGGCTTTCTTT; CDR3: CASSPGTGAIIRAFF
V: TRBV9; D: TRBD2; length: 15; size: NA; J: TRBJ2-5; DNA: TGTGCCAGCAGCGTAGCTAGCGGGTACCAAGAGACCCAGTACTTC; CDR3: CASSVASGYQETQYF
V: TRBV6-1; D: NA; length: 14; size: once; J: TRBJ1-1; DNA: TGTGCCAGCAGCGCCGGGACATCGAACACTGAAGCTTTCTTT; CDR3: CASSAGTSNTEAFF
V: TRBV2; D: NA; length: 14; size: NA; J: TRBJ2-5; DNA: TGTGCCAGCAGTGAACAGGGGCGCGGAGAGACCCAGTACTTC; CDR3: CASSEQGRGETQYF
V: TRBV25-1; D: TRBD1; length: 17; size: NA; J: TRBJ2-3; DNA: TGTGCCAGCAGTGAATCAGGGGGACAGCGAGCAAGAGATACGCAGTATTTT; CDR3: CASSESGGQRARDTQYF
V: TRBV4-1; D: NA; length: 14; size: once; J: TRBJ2-5; DNA: TGCGCCAGCAGCCAAGATAAAGCAGTTAAGACCCAGTACTTC; CDR3: CASSQDKAVKTQYF
V: TRBV5-4; D: NA; length: 14; size: few; J: TRBJ2-5; DNA: TGTGCCAGCAGCGTTGGTGGCCTACAAGAGACCCAGTACTTC; CDR3: CASSVGGLQETQYF
V: TRBV6-5; D: TRBD1; length: 15; size: NA; J: TRBJ1-4; DNA: TGTGCCAGCAGCACCACCACAGGGGGACTTGAAAAACTGTTTTTT; CDR3: CASSTTTGGLEKLFF
V: TRBV7-2; D: TRBD2; length: 16; size: NA; J: TRBJ2-7; DNA: TGTGCCAGCAGCCTAACCCGCGGGATAGCGGGTGGAGAGCAGTACTTC; CDR3: CASSLTRGIAGGEQYF